This TCR beta chain appears in the sequencing data of a study of siplizumab effects on memory and regulatory T cells (dated by TCRdb to between 2019 and 2020). About the study as a whole: The study looked at the effect of siplizumab, an anti-CD2 antibody, on alloreactive T-cell subsets in allogeneic mixed lymphocyte reactions made from human PBMCs.

The germline V and J ends show losses of 4 bases and 0 bases respectively, and no gene match explains 3 bases of the junction. CDR1 and CDR2, looked up from the germline V gene, are KGHSH and LQKENI. The CDR3 goes from the cysteine to the phenylalanine over 16 residues. Here the CDR3 DNA is all that survives: 48 bases in frame from base 1. Sorted unstimulated T cells and proliferating T cells recovered from mixed lymphocyte reactions underwent TCRbeta CDR3 sequencing. Fresh whole blood from roughly ten HLA-typed healthy donors served as the source for isolating PBMCs. Library method: the immunoSEQ multiplex PCR assay. Each sample had 9 x 10^4 or so TCR templates assayed by the deep sequencing platform. Genomic DNA extracted from sorted T cells was used for TCRbeta CDR3 sequencing. Per the original workflow: The R programming language was used for clonal analysis of TCRbeta CDR3 data. Alloreactive CD4+ and CD8+ clones were defined by comparing unstimulated samples with post-reaction CFSE-low samples. Regulatory or non-regulatory origin was assigned to alloreactive CD4+ clones by matching of sequences to sorted unstimulated Treg and non-Treg repertoires. TCRdb's version of the immuneACCESS table is confined to in-frame rearrangements and falls short of the full clone set. An unresolved V gene accounts for under half of the shortfall where checked; the remainder is of unknown origin. V, J and clone size were drawn from that table, and D and trimming were deduced from the DNA. The sample contains over 85,000 clones, about 90% of them found a single time. The ten most abundant clones make up 0.85% to 1.2% of the sample.

On this clone: Its target antigen remains unknown. Nothing much larger sits one base from this clone, and base qualities are not available.

Paper-wide results and their limitations: In reactions with siplizumab, an average of about 62% of mappable alloreactive CD4+ clones were Treg-derived, compared with 25% to 30% in control reactions. Whether proliferating Tregs from siplizumab cultures were suppressive was not functionally confirmed. For roughly 75-95% of proliferating CD4+ or CD8+ clones, no naive or memory phenotype could be assigned. Sequences below about 10^-5 frequency were poorly captured, so only a minor fraction of alloreactive clones could be mapped to unstimulated subsets. The cumulative frequency of alloreactive sequences traceable to unstimulated CD4+ memory T cells was significantly reduced by siplizumab. Compared with memory T cells, unstimulated naive T cells appeared more diverse, and naive cells seemed to make a substantial contribution to the alloresponse.

Sequenced material: CD4+ T cells sorted from blood. Rearrangement joined TRBV18 to TRBJ2-1; 10 bases in the middle match TRBD2. The origin of this receptor is a human donor in good health. The CDR3 amino acid sequence is: CASSRSGRYSYNEQFF. The DNA is TGTGCCAGCTCACGTAGCGGGAGGTACTCCTACAATGAGCAGTTCTTC.